This T cell receptor beta chain was observed in a study of T cells in narcolepsy. Assay: immunoSEQ multiplex PCR; the TCRdb copy retains only in-frame clones and omits some. The sample records around 15,000 clones, 85% being singletons. From germline, CDR1 is SGHTA and CDR2 FQGNSA. V dropped 1 base and J dropped 5; count of bases not matched to a gene: 4. The CDR3 runs to 14 residues. Source material: memory (CD45RA-) CD4+ T cells from blood. The sequence came from a human donor in good health. The chain has TRBV7-2 and TRBJ2-5; the match to TRBD2 covers 7 bases. DNA of the CDR3: TGTGCCAGCAGCTTAGGGGGGGGACGGGAGACCCAGTACTTC. This sequence encodes CASSLGGGRETQYF.